This T cell receptor beta chain was found in a study of Graves' ophthalmopathy and Graves' hyperthyroidism. Study-level information: There was a collection of peripheral blood at initial diagnosis, before any treatment.

This clonotype has a single count. The antigen is undetermined. Compared with germline, one end of the junction differs, possibly owing to a read error. Per the germline V gene, CDR1 is MNHEY and CDR2 is SMNVEV (reference sequence). The CDR3 is made up of 16 amino acids. Beta-chain TCR CDR3 regions were amplified from RNA transcripts. The authors performed first-round RT-PCR with HTBI primers and then a second-round multiplex PCR. A single record per CDR3 protein comes from TCRdb applying MiXCR to the multiplex PCR reads. The sample carries 650,000 to 900,000 distinct CDR3 sequences, roughly 40% recorded once. Under 3 months in duration, the ophthalmopathy in affected donors had moderate-to-severe activity, CAS ≥3 and NOSPECS ≥4. Study findings and constraints: As the model predicted ophthalmopathy progression, it achieved a sensitivity of just over 70% and a specificity of around 76%. Also, most clonotypes expanded in the thyroid above 0.001 frequency appeared in blood.

The TCR originated in an adult man with Graves' ophthalmopathy. This chain uses TRBV27 with TRBJ2-6, with 7 positions matching TRBD1. Sequencing was carried out using peripheral blood. DNA for the CDR3: TGTGCCGGCAGTCGATCCAGGGGGTCTGGGGCCAACGTCCTGACTTTC. Encoded protein: CAGSRSRGSGANVLTF.